These T cell receptor beta chains were read from a single sample in a study of Ad26.COV2.S vaccination and SARS-CoV-2 variants. The assay was immunoSEQ multiplex PCR, and TCRdb's table has in-frame clones only and misses some. The table has about 350,000 clones, around 89% seen once; the top ten hold roughly 5%. Specimen: peripheral blood, collected in a trial of Ad26.COV2.S vaccine versus placebo. The receptors derive from a person between 18 and 65 years old who received the Ad26.COV2.S COVID-19 vaccine or a placebo. CDR3s include the opening cysteine and the closing phenylalanine or tryptophan. Each record gives: CDR3 protein, CDR3 length, V gene, J gene.

CDR3aa: CASSQGGSGSREQYF
len: 15
v_gene: TRBV3-1/TRBV3-2
j_gene: TRBJ2-7

CDR3aa: CASSLVGRQMNTEAFF
len: 16
v_gene: TRBV11-2
j_gene: TRBJ1-1

CDR3aa: CASSYPRLAGVSYNEQFF
len: 18
v_gene: TRBV6-2/TRBV6-3
j_gene: TRBJ2-1

CDR3aa: CASSLSGVGSYEQYF
len: 15
v_gene: TRBV5-1
j_gene: TRBJ2-7

CDR3aa: CASSPGREKLFF
len: 12
v_gene: TRBV18
j_gene: TRBJ1-4

CDR3aa: CASSYSRVAGNTGELFF
len: 17
v_gene: TRBV6-2/TRBV6-3
j_gene: TRBJ2-2

CDR3aa: CASSTYNPGQYNSPLHF
len: 17
v_gene: TRBV7-9
j_gene: TRBJ1-6

CDR3aa: CASSFSGDSETQYF
len: 14
v_gene: TRBV11-2
j_gene: TRBJ2-5

CDR3aa: CASSGPGPQSNSPLHF
len: 16
v_gene: TRBV2
j_gene: TRBJ1-6

CDR3aa: CASSLGASGGPNTGELFF
len: 18
v_gene: TRBV7-2
j_gene: TRBJ2-2

CDR3aa: CASSFRISSSGANVLTF
len: 17
v_gene: TRBV5-4
j_gene: TRBJ2-6

CDR3aa: CASSPETGAYGYTF
len: 14
v_gene: TRBV18
j_gene: TRBJ1-2

CDR3aa: CAWSAGTGGYSPLHF
len: 15
v_gene: TRBV30
j_gene: TRBJ1-6

CDR3aa: CASRPERQGATEAFF
len: 15
v_gene: TRBV6-2/TRBV6-3
j_gene: TRBJ1-1

CDR3aa: CASSSRGLGDGYTF
len: 14
v_gene: TRBV5-1
j_gene: TRBJ1-2

CDR3aa: CSASGTGETQYF
len: 12
v_gene: TRBV20-1
j_gene: TRBJ2-5

CDR3aa: CASSHNPGQVSYEQYF
len: 16
v_gene: TRBV28
j_gene: TRBJ2-7

CDR3aa: CASSPSGGSNYGYTF
len: 15
v_gene: TRBV19
j_gene: TRBJ1-2

CDR3aa: CSTASGGGNTIYF
len: 13
v_gene: TRBV29-1
j_gene: TRBJ1-3

CDR3aa: CASSRTGFGYTF
len: 12
v_gene: TRBV5-6
j_gene: TRBJ1-2

CDR3aa: CASSAVADNYGYTF
len: 14
v_gene: TRBV5-1
j_gene: TRBJ1-2

CDR3aa: CASSWREQETQYF
len: 13
v_gene: TRBV5-1
j_gene: TRBJ2-5

CDR3aa: CASSPDRGPLHF
len: 12
v_gene: TRBV7-9
j_gene: TRBJ1-6

CDR3aa: CASSFQAYYEQYF
len: 13
v_gene: TRBV7-8
j_gene: TRBJ2-7

CDR3aa: CASSYPRPTGYSNQPQHF
len: 18
v_gene: TRBV6-2/TRBV6-3
j_gene: TRBJ1-5

CDR3aa: CASMRGRSGLGTEAFF
len: 16
v_gene: TRBV19
j_gene: TRBJ1-1

CDR3aa: CAWSGLAGGKSYEQYF
len: 16
v_gene: TRBV30
j_gene: TRBJ2-7

CDR3aa: CASSQAGVSGYTF
len: 13
v_gene: TRBV3-1/TRBV3-2
j_gene: TRBJ1-2

CDR3aa: CASSVVPGETQYF
len: 13
v_gene: TRBV9
j_gene: TRBJ2-5

CDR3aa: CASSVPSQGNTEAFF
len: 15
v_gene: TRBV5-1
j_gene: TRBJ1-1

CDR3aa: CASSRDRYNSPLHF
len: 14
v_gene: TRBV6-5
j_gene: TRBJ1-6

CDR3aa: CASSETGDTQYF
len: 12
v_gene: TRBV2
j_gene: TRBJ2-3

CDR3aa: CASSQKPGELFF
len: 12
v_gene: TRBV3-1/TRBV3-2
j_gene: TRBJ2-2